The clone carrying this TCR beta chain was detected many times. This sample stems from a study of T-cell reconstitution after alpha-beta-depleted transplantation in children. The CDR3 totals 15 residues. V lost 0 bases and J lost 5, with 13 bases in between. Germline CDR1 reads MNHEY; CDR2 reads SVGEGT. The TCRbeta library incorporated unique molecular identifiers. Using its own MiXCR run on the PCR reads, TCRdb lists one record per CDR3 protein. The repertoire holds more than 550,000 distinct CDR3 sequences, with roughly a tenth as singletons. This TCR came from a human donor who donated a stem cell graft to a child with acute myeloid leukemia. The rearrangement joins TRBV6-2 or TRBV6-3 to TRBJ1-2; D not resolved. The sample in question was PBMCs from the stem cell graft donor, obtained from the stem cell graft. CDR3 sequence (DNA): TGTGCCAGCAGTTACTCGCGCCAGGACGAGTATGGCTACACCTTC. Translated, it gives CASSYSRQDEYGYTF.